A single T cell receptor beta chain is shown here with its context. V trimming: 5 bases; J trimming: 1 base; junction bases outside the gene matches: 18. The CDR3 covers 21 residues. CDR1 KGHDR and CDR2 SFDVKD come from the germline V gene. TCRdb re-derived calls from the RT-PCR reads in MiXCR, one entry per CDR3 protein. The table lists about 680,000 distinct CDR3 sequences, over 12% of them singletons. The sample taken for sequencing was memory CD4+ T cells from blood. The genes are TRBV24-1 and TRBJ2-1; 11 nucleotides agree with TRBD1. This sequence originates from a female donor in good health, serving as a healthy control. The CDR3, as DNA: TGTGCCACCAGTGTCCGAGGGGGACAGGGGGGGTCGGGAGCGTCCTACAATGAGCAGTTCTTC. Translated: CATSVRGGQGGSGASYNEQFF.